A single sample is the source of the 7 T cell receptor beta chains below, sequenced in a study of CXCR3-negative and CXCR3-positive naive CD8 T cells. What these receptors recognize is not known. The authors prepared UMI-labeled TRB cDNA libraries by 5' RACE. TCRdb reanalyzed the 5' RACE reads, giving one entry per CDR3 protein sequence and no DNA. Across under 60,000 distinct CDR3 sequences, the top ten clones capture around 0.6% of the sample. Study-level results: CXCR3-positive naive cells carried more hydrophobic TRB CDR3s than CXCR3-negative ones.

Sequences were obtained from naive CXCR3+ CD8+ T cells from blood. Subset in this sample: CD45RO-CCR7+CD27+CD95- naive CD8+ T cells expressing CXCR3 (TNR3+). Receptors were obtained from a human donor in good health. Some clones in this sample may be carry-over from other donors' samples.

This sequence joins TRBV27 and TRBJ2-1. Germline CDR1 and CDR2: MNHEY and SMNVEV (reference sequence). The CDR3 extends over 15 amino acids. CDR3 sequence reads: CASSLSPRPFNEQFF.

This chain links TRBV11-2 with TRBJ1-2. Per the germline V gene, CDR1 is SGHAT and CDR2 is FQNNGV. The CDR3 is 11 amino acids. The CDR3 loop is CASSHFHGYTF.

This sequence joins TRBV15 and TRBJ1-1. The CDR3 contains 13 residues. The germline V gene encodes CDR1 LNHNV and CDR2 YYDKDF (reference sequence). CDR3 protein: CATSTTVNTEAFF.

This chain connects TRBV20-1 to TRBJ2-1; TCRdb indicates TRBD2, and absent DNA this call remains unverified. Germline V lookup: CDR1 DFQATT, CDR2 SNEGSKA (reference sequence). The CDR3 has 13 amino acids. This chain's CDR3 is CSARLAGGYEQFF.

J is TRBJ1-1 and V is TRBV15. The CDR3 is 12 residues long. In germline, CDR1 is LNHNV, CDR2 YYDKDF (reference sequence). CDR3 sequence reads: CATTADLTEAFF.

The CDR3 sequence: CASSVGDTVTYEQYF. The gene calls are TRBV9 and TRBJ2-7; TCRdb names TRBD1, which stays unverified in the absence of DNA. Germline values: CDR1 SGDLS, CDR2 YYNGEE. The CDR3 extends over 15 amino acids.

The CDR3 reads CASSEGLTYEQYF. This chain connects TRBV10-1 to TRBJ2-7; TCRdb picks TRBD2, but there is no DNA to check that call. Germline V lookup: CDR1 WNHNN, CDR2 SYGVQD (reference sequence). This CDR3 is built from 13 residues.